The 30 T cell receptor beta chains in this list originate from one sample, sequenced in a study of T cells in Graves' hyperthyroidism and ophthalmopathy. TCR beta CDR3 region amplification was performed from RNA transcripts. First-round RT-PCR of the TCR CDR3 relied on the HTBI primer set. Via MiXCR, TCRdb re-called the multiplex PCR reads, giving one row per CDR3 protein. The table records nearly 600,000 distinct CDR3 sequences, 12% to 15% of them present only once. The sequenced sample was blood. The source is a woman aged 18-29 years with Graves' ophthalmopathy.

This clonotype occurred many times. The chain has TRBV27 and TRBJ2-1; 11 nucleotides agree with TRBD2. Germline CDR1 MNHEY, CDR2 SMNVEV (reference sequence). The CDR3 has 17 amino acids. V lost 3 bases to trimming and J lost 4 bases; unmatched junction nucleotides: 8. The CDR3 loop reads CASSFPRLAGPYNEQFF. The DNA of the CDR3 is TGTGCCAGCAGTTTCCCCCGACTAGCGGGACCGTACAATGAGCAGTTCTTC.

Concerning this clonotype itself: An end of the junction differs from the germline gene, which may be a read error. CDR3 region: CASSFTKEQFF. CDR3 nucleotide sequence: TGTGCTAGCAGCTTCACCAAGGAGCAGTTCTTC. The chain couples TRBV7-7 to TRBJ2-1; D remains ambiguous. Per germline, CDR1 SSHAT and CDR2 FNYEAQ (reference sequence). This CDR3 is 11 amino acids long.

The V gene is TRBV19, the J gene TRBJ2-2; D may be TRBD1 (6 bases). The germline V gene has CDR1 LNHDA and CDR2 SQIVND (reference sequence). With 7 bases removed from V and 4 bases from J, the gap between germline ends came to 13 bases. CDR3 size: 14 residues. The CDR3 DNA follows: TGTGCCAGTATGGGGGCCCAGACCACCGGGGAGCTGTTTTTT. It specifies CASMGAQTTGELFF.

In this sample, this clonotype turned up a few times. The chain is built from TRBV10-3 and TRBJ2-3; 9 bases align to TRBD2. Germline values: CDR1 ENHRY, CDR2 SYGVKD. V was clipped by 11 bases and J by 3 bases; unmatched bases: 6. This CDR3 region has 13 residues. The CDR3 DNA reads TGTGCCCGCGGGGGGGGGCCGACAGATACGCAGTATTTT. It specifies CARGGGPTDTQYF.

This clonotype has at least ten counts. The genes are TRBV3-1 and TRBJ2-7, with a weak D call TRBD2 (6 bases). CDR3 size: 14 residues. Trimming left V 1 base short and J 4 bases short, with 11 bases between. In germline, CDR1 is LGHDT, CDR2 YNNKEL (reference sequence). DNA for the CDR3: TGTGCCAGCAGCCAAGTGAGGACTACTTACGAGCAGTACTTC. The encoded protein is CASSQVRTTYEQYF.

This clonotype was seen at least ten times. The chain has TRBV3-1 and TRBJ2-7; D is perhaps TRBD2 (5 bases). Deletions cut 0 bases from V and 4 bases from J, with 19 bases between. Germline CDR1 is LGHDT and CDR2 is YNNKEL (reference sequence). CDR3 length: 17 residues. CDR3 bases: TGTGCCAGCAGCCAAGATGGTCCAGCGGTGAGAGGATACGAGCAGTACTTC. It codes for CASSQDGPAVRGYEQYF.

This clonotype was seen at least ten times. This CDR3 is CASSPLPDQPQHF. CDR3 nucleotides: TGTGCCAGCTCACCACTGCCTGATCAGCCCCAGCATTTT. The chain carries TRBV18 and TRBJ1-5; D ambiguous. This CDR3 contains 13 residues. Germline CDR1 reads KGHSH; CDR2 reads LQKENI. Trimming took off 1 base at V and 5 bases at J, with 6 bases between the two ends.

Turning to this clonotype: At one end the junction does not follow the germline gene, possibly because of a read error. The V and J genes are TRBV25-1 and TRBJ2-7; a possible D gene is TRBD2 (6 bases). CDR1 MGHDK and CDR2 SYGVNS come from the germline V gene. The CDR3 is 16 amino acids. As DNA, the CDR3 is TGTGCCAGCGGTGATTCGGTCCGGGGGAGCTCCTACGAGCAGTACTTC. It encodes CASGDSVRGSSYEQYF.

CDR3 bases: TGTGCCAGCTCACCAGACAGGGGGCACTATGGCTACACCTTC. Translating gives CASSPDRGHYGYTF. The J gene is TRBJ1-2, the V gene TRBV18, with 10 bases matching TRBD1. The V segment lost 2 bases and the J segment 3 bases; nucleotides outside the gene matches: 0. The CDR3 runs 14 residues. Germline loops: CDR1 KGHSH, CDR2 LQKENI.

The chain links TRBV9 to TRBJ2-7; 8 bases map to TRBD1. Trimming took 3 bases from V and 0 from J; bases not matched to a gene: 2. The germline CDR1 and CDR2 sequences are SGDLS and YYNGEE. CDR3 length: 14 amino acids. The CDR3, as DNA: TGTGCCAGCAGCGAGGGACAGGTCTCCTACGAGCAGTACTTC. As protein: CASSEGQVSYEQYF.

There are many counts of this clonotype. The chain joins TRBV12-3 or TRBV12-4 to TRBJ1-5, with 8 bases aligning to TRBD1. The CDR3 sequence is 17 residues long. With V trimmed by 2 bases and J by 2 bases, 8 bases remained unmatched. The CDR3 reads CASSLTPDRAGNQPQHF. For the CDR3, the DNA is TGTGCCAGCAGTTTAACGCCGGACAGGGCCGGCAATCAGCCCCAGCATTTT.

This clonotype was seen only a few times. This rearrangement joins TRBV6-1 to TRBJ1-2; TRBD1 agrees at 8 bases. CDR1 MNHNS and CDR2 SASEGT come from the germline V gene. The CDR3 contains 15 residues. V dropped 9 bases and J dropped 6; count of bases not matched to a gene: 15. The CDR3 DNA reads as TGTGCCAGTCTTACAGGACAGGGAGCCGCTCATGGCTACACCTTC. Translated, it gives CASLTGQGAAHGYTF.

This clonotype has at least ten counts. CDR3 loop: CASSEAWTSGKGADTQYF. The CDR3 region has the DNA TGTGCCAGCAGTGAAGCGTGGACTAGCGGGAAGGGTGCAGATACGCAGTATTTT. V gene TRBV2 combines with J gene TRBJ2-3, with 12 bases fitting TRBD2. Trimming cost V 0 bases and J 4 bases; bases outside gene matches: 8. This CDR3 spans 18 amino acids. CDR1 is SNHLY, CDR2 FYNNEI, per germline. The full variable domain, completed using reference TRBV2 and TRBJ2-3, is EPEVTQTPSHQVTQMGQEVILRCVPISNHLYFYWYRQILGQKVEFLVSFYNNEISEKSEIFDDQFSVERPDGSNFTLKIRSTKLEDSAMYFCASSEAWTSGKGADTQYFGPGTRLTVL.

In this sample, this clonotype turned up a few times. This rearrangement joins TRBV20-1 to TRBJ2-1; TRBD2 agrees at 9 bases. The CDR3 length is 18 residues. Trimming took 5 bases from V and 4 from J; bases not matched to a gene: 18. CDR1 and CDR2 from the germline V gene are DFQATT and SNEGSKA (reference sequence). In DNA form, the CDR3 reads TGCAGTGCTCTACCCTCGGGGGGGGCTAGCGGGGTTTACAATGAGCAGTTCTTC. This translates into CSALPSGGASGVYNEQFF.

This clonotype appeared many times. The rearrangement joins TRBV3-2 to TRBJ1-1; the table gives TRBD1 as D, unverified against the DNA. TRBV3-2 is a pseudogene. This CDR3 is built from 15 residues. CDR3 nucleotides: TGTGCCAGCAGCCAAAACAGGGGGCTTAACACTGAAGCTTTCTTT. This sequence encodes CASSQNRGLNTEAFF.

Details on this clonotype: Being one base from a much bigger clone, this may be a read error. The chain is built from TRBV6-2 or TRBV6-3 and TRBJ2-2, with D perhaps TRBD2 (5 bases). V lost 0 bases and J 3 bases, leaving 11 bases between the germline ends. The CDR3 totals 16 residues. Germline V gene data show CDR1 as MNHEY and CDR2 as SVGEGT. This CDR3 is CASSYSGVGDTGELFF. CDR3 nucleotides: TGTGCCAGCAGTTACTCCGGGGTCGGGGACACCGGGGAGCTGTTTTTT.

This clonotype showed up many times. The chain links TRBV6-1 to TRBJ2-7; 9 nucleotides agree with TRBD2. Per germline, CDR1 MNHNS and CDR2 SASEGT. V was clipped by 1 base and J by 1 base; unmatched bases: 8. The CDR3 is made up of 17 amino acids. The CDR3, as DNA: TGTGCCAGCAGTGAAGTTGGTCTAGCGGGGATATCCTACGAGCAGTACTTC. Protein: CASSEVGLAGISYEQYF.

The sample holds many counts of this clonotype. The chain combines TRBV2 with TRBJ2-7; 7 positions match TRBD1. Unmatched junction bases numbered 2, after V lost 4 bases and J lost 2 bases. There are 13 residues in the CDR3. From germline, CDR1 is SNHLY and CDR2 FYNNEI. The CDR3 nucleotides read TGTGCCAGCAGTGGGGACAGAACCTACGAGCAGTACTTC. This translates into CASSGDRTYEQYF.

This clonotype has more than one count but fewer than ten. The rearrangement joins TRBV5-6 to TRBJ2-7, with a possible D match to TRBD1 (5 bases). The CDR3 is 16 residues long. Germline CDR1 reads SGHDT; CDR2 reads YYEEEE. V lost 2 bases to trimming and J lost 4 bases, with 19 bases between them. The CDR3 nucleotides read TGTGCCAGCAGCTTTTCGGCAGGGAAGAAGGTGTACGAGCAGTACTTC. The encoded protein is CASSFSAGKKVYEQYF.

Here the CDR3 reads CASSLGTSGIKYEQYF. The CDR3 DNA follows: TGTGCCAGCAGCTTAGGGACTAGCGGGATCAAGTACGAGCAGTACTTC. The chain links TRBV11-2 to TRBJ2-7, with TRBD2 matching 12 bases. CDR1 and CDR2 (germline): SGHAT, FQNNGV. V was clipped by 1 base and J by 4 bases; unmatched bases: 5. This CDR3 comprises 16 residues.

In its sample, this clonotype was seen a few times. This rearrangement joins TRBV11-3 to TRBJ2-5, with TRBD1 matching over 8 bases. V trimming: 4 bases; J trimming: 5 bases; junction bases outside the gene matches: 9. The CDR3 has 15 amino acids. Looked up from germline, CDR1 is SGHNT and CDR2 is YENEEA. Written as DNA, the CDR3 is TGTGCCAGCAGCTCGAGCCAGGGGGCGCGGGAGACCCAGTACTTC. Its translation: CASSSSQGARETQYF.

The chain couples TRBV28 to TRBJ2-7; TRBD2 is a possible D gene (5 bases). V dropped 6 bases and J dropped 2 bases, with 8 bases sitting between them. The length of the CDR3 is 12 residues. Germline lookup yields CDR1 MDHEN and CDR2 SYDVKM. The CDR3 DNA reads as TGTGCCAGCAGGCCTAGCACCTACGAGCAGTACTTC. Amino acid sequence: CASRPSTYEQYF.

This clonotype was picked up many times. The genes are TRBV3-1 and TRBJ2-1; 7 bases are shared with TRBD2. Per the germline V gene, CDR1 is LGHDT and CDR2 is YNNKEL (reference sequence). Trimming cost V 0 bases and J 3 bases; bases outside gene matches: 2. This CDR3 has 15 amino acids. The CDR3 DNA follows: TGTGCCAGCAGCCAAGAAGCGGGGAACTACAATGAGCAGTTCTTC. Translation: CASSQEAGNYNEQFF.

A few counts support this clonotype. The CDR3 DNA reads as TGTGCCAGCAGTTTAACCAGGGTCAATCAGCCCCAGCATTTT. Translation gives CASSLTRVNQPQHF. This chain connects TRBV27 to TRBJ1-5; possibly TRBD1 for D (5 bases). The CDR3 runs 14 residues. The germline gives CDR1 MNHEY, CDR2 SMNVEV (reference sequence). The ends were cut back, 2 bases at V and 3 bases at J, with 8 bases in the middle.

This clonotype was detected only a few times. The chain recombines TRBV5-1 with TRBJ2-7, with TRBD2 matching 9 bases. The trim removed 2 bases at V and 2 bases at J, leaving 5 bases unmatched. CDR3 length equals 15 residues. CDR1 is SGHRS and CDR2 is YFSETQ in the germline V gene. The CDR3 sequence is CASSFLAGTTYEQYF. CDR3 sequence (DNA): TGCGCCAGCAGCTTCCTAGCGGGAACCACCTACGAGCAGTACTTC.

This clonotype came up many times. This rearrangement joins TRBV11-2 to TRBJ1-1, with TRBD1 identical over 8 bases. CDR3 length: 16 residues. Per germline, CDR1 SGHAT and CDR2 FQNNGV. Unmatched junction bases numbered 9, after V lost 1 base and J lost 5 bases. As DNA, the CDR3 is TGTGCCAGCAGCTTAGGCTTGAGACAGGGGACGACTGAAGCTTTCTTT. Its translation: CASSLGLRQGTTEAFF.

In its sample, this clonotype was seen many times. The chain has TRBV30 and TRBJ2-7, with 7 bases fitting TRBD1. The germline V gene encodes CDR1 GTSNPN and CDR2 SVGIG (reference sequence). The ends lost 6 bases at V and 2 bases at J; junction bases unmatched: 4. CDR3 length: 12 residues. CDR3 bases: TGTGCCTGCCGAGGGACAGCCTACGAGCAGTACTTC. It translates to CACRGTAYEQYF.

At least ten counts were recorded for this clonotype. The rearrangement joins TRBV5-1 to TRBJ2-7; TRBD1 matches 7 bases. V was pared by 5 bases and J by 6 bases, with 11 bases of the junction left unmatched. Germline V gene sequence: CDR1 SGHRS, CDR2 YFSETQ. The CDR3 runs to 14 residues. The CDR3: CASRRDSSAGEQYF. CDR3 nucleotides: TGCGCCAGCAGGAGGGACAGTTCGGCCGGCGAGCAGTACTTC.

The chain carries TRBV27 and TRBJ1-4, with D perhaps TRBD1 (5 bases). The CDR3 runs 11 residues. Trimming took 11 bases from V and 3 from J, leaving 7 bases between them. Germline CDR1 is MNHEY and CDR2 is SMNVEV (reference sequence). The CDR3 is CASGANEKLFF. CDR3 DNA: TGTGCCTCGGGGGCTAATGAAAAACTGTTTTTT.

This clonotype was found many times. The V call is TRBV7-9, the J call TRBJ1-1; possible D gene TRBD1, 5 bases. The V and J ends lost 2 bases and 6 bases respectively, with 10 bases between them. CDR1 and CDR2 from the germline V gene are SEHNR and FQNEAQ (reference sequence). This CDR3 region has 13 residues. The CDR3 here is CASSLLQAAEAFF. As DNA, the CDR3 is TGTGCCAGCAGCTTACTACAGGCCGCTGAAGCTTTCTTT.